Following are 20 T cell receptor beta chains from one sample sequenced in a study of response to subunit inactivated influenza vaccine. MiXCR was run by TCRdb on the RT-PCR reads, yielding one entry per CDR3 protein. The table shows fewer than 700,000 distinct CDR3 sequences, with 10% to 15% occurring only once. The sequencing here drew on PBMCs from blood, taken 35 to 45 days after vaccination. The receptor set was obtained from a man aged 45-60 years who received an inactivated influenza vaccine.

This chain uses TRBV5-1 with TRBJ1-5; D unclear. Germline-derived CDR1 and CDR2 are SGHRS and YFSETQ. V was clipped by 0 bases and J by 5 bases, with 9 bases between them. This CDR3 spans 14 amino acids. CDR3 in amino acids: CASSLDGAYQPQHF. The CDR3 DNA reads as TGCGCCAGCAGCTTGGATGGAGCTTATCAGCCCCAGCATTTT.

The V and J genes are TRBV9 and TRBJ2-1; D unclear. Germline V CDR1 and CDR2: SGDLS, YYNGEE. This CDR3 is built from 14 residues. V shed 0 bases and J shed 12 bases, with 16 bases lying between them. The CDR3 coding sequence is TGTGCCAGCAGCGTAGATGGTAGTACAATGGGGCAGTTCTTC. Protein: CASSVDGSTMGQFF.

This clonotype was seen a handful of times. This sequence joins TRBV12-3 or TRBV12-4 and TRBJ2-3; TRBD2 aligns across 10 bases. The CDR3 length is 15 residues. The J segment lost 5 bases and the V segment lost 3 bases, leaving 5 bases of the junction unmatched. DNA for the CDR3: TGTGCCAGCAGTTTGCGGACTAGCGGCCAAGATACGCAGTATTTT. Its protein is CASSLRTSGQDTQYF.

This clonotype was recorded a few times. This chain links TRBV20-1 with TRBJ2-7, with 8 bases identical to TRBD1. Germline-derived CDR1 and CDR2 are DFQATT and SNEGSKA (reference sequence). This CDR3 spans 12 amino acids. The CDR3 DNA is TGCAGCGCGGACAGGGACGCCTACGAGCAGTACTTC. It encodes CSADRDAYEQYF.

This CDR3 is CASRLVGPSGYEQYF. CDR3 DNA sequence: TGTGCCAGCAGACTTGTGGGTCCCTCGGGCTACGAGCAGTACTTC. The V and J genes are TRBV28 and TRBJ2-7, with no clear D. This CDR3 contains 15 residues. The V gene's germline CDR1 is MDHEN and CDR2 SYDVKM. V dropped 6 bases and J dropped 3 bases, with 18 bases sitting between them.

The J gene is TRBJ1-2, the V gene TRBV12-3 or TRBV12-4; D unresolved. V was trimmed by 2 bases and J by 0 bases, leaving 4 bases between them. CDR3 size: 13 residues. The CDR3 is CASSLYSNYGYTF. CDR3 DNA sequence: TGTGCCAGCAGTTTATATTCTAACTATGGCTACACCTTC.

The chain combines TRBV6-2 or TRBV6-3 with TRBJ2-5; D is undetermined. The germline V gene has CDR1 MNHEY and CDR2 SVGEGT. V was cut by 7 bases and J by 3 bases, with 6 bases left in between. The CDR3 extends over 11 amino acids. The CDR3 DNA is TGTGCCAGCAACTGGAAAGAGACCCAGTACTTC. Encoded protein: CASNWKETQYF.

This clonotype was observed a few times. The chain employs TRBV3-1 and TRBJ1-3; a possible D gene is TRBD1 (6 bases). V lost 4 bases and J 0 bases, leaving 10 bases between the germline ends. The CDR3 sequence is 15 residues long. Germline CDR1 is LGHDT and CDR2 is YNNKEL (reference sequence). The CDR3 coding sequence is TGTGCCAGCAGCCCGACAGGTGCCTCTGGAAACACCATATATTTT. This encodes CASSPTGASGNTIYF.

This clonotype was detected a few times. The J gene is TRBJ2-1, the V gene TRBV6-5; 9 bases are shared with TRBD2. Per germline, CDR1 MNHEY and CDR2 SVGAGI. V shed 0 bases, J shed 7 bases, and the junction held 4 bases outside the gene matches. This CDR3 contains 15 residues. CDR3 loop: CASSYSAGGVNEQFF. In DNA, the CDR3 is TGTGCCAGCAGTTACTCTGCGGGGGGGGTGAATGAGCAGTTCTTC.

This clonotype was picked up one time. Possible read error: a much larger clone is one base away. V is TRBV20-1 and J is TRBJ2-1, with D uncertain. The germline V gene encodes CDR1 DFQATT and CDR2 SNEGSKA (reference sequence). CDR3 length: 14 residues. The CDR3 region has the DNA TGCGGTGCTAGAGAAGGTAGCTCCTACAATGAGCAGTTCTTC. It specifies CGAREGSSYNEQFF.

This clonotype has only a few counts. V usage is TRBV29-1 and J usage is TRBJ2-7, with D possibly TRBD1 on 6 matching bases. Trimming removed 1 base from V and 3 bases from J, with 10 bases in between. This CDR3 has 13 amino acids. CDR1 and CDR2 from the germline V gene are SQVTM and ANQGSEA. CDR3 nucleotides: TGCAGCGTTGAAGGAGGCAGGGGCTACGAGCAGTACTTC. Its translation is CSVEGGRGYEQYF.

This clonotype was seen a handful of times. This chain connects TRBV27 to TRBJ2-3; 9 bases align to TRBD2. CDR1 and CDR2 (germline): MNHEY, SMNVEV (reference sequence). CDR3 length equals 17 residues. The trim removed 0 bases at V and 3 bases at J, leaving 7 bases unmatched. The CDR3 DNA sequence: TGTGCCAGCAGTTTATCGGCTAGCGGGATTTTAACAGATACGCAGTATTTT. Its protein is CASSLSASGILTDTQYF.

This chain links TRBV28 with TRBJ2-3, with 8 bases lining up with TRBD2. In germline, CDR1 is MDHEN, CDR2 SYDVKM. V gave up 3 bases and J gave up 2 bases; unmatched junction bases: 10. This CDR3 has 17 amino acids. The CDR3 DNA follows: TGTGCCAGCAGTTTCCCGAAGGGCGGGAGGTCCACAGATACGCAGTATTTT. It translates to CASSFPKGGRSTDTQYF.

The V and J genes are TRBV4-3 and TRBJ2-1; 10 bases line up with TRBD2. The germline gives CDR1 LGHNA, CDR2 YSLEER. The CDR3 spans 16 residues. J gave up 4 bases and V 1 base, and 4 bases lay outside the gene matches. The CDR3 sequence is CASSQGTSGRYNEQFF. In DNA, the CDR3 is TGCGCCAGCAGCCAAGGGACTAGCGGCCGATACAATGAGCAGTTCTTC.

This chain uses TRBV28 with TRBJ2-7; 9 bases align to TRBD2. Germline V gene data show CDR1 as MDHEN and CDR2 as SYDVKM. V was clipped by 6 bases and J by 0 bases; unmatched bases: 9. The CDR3 extends over 16 amino acids. Here the CDR3 reads CASSPRGSGGSYEQYF. CDR3 coding DNA: TGTGCCAGCAGCCCCCGAGGTAGCGGGGGCTCCTACGAGCAGTACTTC.

The chain carries TRBV6-5 and TRBJ2-2, with D hard to call. The V and J ends lost 3 bases and 2 bases respectively, with 7 bases between them. Germline values: CDR1 MNHEY, CDR2 SVGAGI. The CDR3 length is 14 residues. CDR3 loop: CASSYYSNTGELFF. DNA of the CDR3: TGTGCCAGCAGTTATTACTCTAACACCGGGGAGCTGTTTTTT.

This clonotype has ten or more counts. DNA for the CDR3: TGTGCCAGCAGACCCGATACAGATACGCAGTATTTT. Translation gives CASRPDTDTQYF. The chain carries TRBV12-3 or TRBV12-4 and TRBJ2-3, with D hard to call. V was pared by 6 bases and J by 3 bases, with 7 bases between. The CDR3 has 12 residues.

This clonotype showed up just a few times. The rearrangement uses TRBV29-1 and TRBJ2-5, with TRBD2 matching over 9 bases. V shed 6 bases, J shed 1 base, and the junction held 9 bases outside the gene matches. The CDR3 runs 15 residues. Germline V gene lookup returns CDR1 SQVTM and CDR2 ANQGSEA. Here the CDR3 reads CSVRYGGGAQETQYF. The DNA of the CDR3 is TGCAGCGTCCGTTACGGCGGGGGGGCCCAAGAGACCCAGTACTTC. Drawing the rest from reference TRBV29-1 and TRBJ2-5, the complete variable domain is SAVISQKPSRDICQRGTSLTIQCQVDSQVTMMFWYRQQPGQSLTLIATANQGSEATYESGFVIDKFPISRPNLTFSTLTVSNMSPEDSSIYLCSVRYGGGAQETQYFGPGTRLLVL.

The chain links TRBV18 to TRBJ1-3, with D uncertain. Trimming took off 0 bases at V and 4 bases at J, with 4 bases between the two ends. The CDR3 totals 13 residues. The germline V gene has CDR1 KGHSH and CDR2 LQKENI. This CDR3 reads CASSPPQGNTIYF. The CDR3 DNA reads TGTGCCAGCTCACCACCGCAGGGAAACACCATATATTTT.

A word on this clonotype: A much bigger clone sits one base away, suggesting this may be a read error. The chain links TRBV28 to TRBJ2-1, with TRBD1 identical over 9 bases. Germline lookup yields CDR1 MDHEN and CDR2 SYDVKM. The V gene end was trimmed by 9 bases and the J gene end by 4 bases; junction bases not matched to a gene: 10. This CDR3 comprises 15 residues. Written as DNA, the CDR3 is TGTGCCAGGAGCCCGGGACAGGGAGGTTACAATGAGCAGTTCTTC. Amino acid sequence: CARSPGQGGYNEQFF.